This T cell receptor (beta chain) was retrieved from a study of T cell repertoires in cytomegalovirus infection. Overall study: Shared public TCR beta signatures pointed to both CMV infection and a matching HLA type. General study results and limits: Ex vivo responses were dominated by HLA-C-restricted CMV-specific TCR beta clonotypes.

One entry per CDR3 protein results from TCRdb running MiXCR on the reads. The sample gives 110,000 to 150,000 distinct CDR3 sequences, around 32% of which show up once; 52% is in the top ten. This clonotype has only a few counts. The antigen remains unidentified. The sequencing here drew on CD8+ T cells from cultured PBMCs, taken from culture after CMV antigen stimulation. This clonotype was obtained from a human donor in good health (CMV status not recorded). Some clones in this sample may be carry-over from other donors' samples.

The CDR3 nucleotides are TGCAGTGCTGTACTGCCGTCTTACAATGAGCAGTTCTTC. This gives the protein CSAVLPSYNEQFF. The V and J genes are TRBV20-1 and TRBJ2-1; D is undetermined. Per germline, CDR1 DFQATT and CDR2 SNEGSKA (reference sequence). V was shortened by 5 bases and J by 4 bases, with 12 bases between the two germline ends. This CDR3 is 13 amino acids long.